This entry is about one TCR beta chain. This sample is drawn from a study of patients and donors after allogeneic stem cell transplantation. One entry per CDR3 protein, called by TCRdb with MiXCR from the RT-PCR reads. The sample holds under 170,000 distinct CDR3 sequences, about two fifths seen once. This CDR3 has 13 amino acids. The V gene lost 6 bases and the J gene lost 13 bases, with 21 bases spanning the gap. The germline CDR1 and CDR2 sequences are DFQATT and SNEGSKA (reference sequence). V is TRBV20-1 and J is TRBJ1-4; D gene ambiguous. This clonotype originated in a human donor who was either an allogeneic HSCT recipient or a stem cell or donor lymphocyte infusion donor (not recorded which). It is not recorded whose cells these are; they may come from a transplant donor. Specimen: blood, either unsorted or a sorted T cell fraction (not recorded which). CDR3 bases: TGCAGTGCCAGCGGCCCCGGTGGTGAAGCACTGTTTTTT. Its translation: CSASGPGGEALFF.